The clone carrying this T cell receptor (beta chain) was picked up many times. Its ends do not fully match the called genes, so a read error is possible. The data were obtained in a study of T cells in Graves' hyperthyroidism and ophthalmopathy. About the study: Once the initial diagnosis was made, peripheral blood was obtained before any treatment.

CDR1 and CDR2 (germline): SGHAT, FQNNGV. CDR3 length equals 11 residues. Individuals with ophthalmopathy presented a Clinical Activity Score of at least 3, a NOSPECS grade of at least 4 and a duration under 3 months. Amplification yielded TCR beta CDR3 regions, with RNA transcripts as the source. The primer set for the first-round RT-PCR of the TCR CDR3 was HTBI. One entry per CDR3 protein results from TCRdb running MiXCR on the multiplex PCR reads. The sample includes hundreds of thousands of distinct CDR3 sequences, approximately 14% of them seen just once. V gene TRBV11-2 combines with J gene TRBJ1-1, with a possible D match to TRBD1 (5 bases). This clonotype originated in a woman in her 40s with Graves' ophthalmopathy. The sequencing sample was made of blood. The CDR3 protein is CASSSGHPLEF. The CDR3 region has the DNA TGTGCCAGCAGCTCAGGACATCCGCTCGAGTTT.